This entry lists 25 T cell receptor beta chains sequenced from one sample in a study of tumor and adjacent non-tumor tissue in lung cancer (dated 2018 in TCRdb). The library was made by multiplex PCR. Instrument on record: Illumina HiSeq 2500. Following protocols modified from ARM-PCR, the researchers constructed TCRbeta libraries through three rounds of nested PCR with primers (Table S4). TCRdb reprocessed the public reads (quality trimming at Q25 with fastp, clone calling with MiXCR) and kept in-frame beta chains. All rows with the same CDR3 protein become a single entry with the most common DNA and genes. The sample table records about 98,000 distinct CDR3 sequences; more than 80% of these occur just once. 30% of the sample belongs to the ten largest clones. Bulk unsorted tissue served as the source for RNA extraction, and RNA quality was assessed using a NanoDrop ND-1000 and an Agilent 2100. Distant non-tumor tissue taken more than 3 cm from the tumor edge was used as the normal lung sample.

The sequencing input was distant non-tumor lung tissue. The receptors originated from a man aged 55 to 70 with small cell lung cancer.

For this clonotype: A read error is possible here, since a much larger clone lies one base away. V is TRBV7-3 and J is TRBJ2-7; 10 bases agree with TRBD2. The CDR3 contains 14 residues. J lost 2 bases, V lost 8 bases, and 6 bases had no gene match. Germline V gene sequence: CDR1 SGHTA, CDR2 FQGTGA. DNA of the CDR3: TGTGCCAGCCGTCCTAGCGGGGGTCCCTACGAGCAGTACTTC. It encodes CASRPSGGPYEQYF.

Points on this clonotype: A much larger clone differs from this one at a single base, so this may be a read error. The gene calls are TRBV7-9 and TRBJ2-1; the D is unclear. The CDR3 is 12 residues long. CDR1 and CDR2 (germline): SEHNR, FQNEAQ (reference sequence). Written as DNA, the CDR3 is TGTGCCAGCAGCTTAGAGGGCAATGAGCAGTCCTTC. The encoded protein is CASSLEGNEQSF.

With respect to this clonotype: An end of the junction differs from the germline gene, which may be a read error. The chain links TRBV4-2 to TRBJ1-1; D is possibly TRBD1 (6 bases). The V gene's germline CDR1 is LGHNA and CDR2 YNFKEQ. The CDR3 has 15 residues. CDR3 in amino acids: CTSSQDWGAAGEALF. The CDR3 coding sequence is TGTACCAGCAGCCAAGATTGGGGGGCCGCCGGTGAAGCTTTATTT.

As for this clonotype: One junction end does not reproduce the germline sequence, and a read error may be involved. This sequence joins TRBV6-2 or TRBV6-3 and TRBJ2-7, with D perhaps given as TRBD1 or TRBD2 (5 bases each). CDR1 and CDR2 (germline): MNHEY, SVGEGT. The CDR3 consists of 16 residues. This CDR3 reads CASNSIIGTVTYEQYF. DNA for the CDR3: TGTGCCAGCAATTCCATCATCGGGACGGTAACCTACGAGCAGTATTTC.

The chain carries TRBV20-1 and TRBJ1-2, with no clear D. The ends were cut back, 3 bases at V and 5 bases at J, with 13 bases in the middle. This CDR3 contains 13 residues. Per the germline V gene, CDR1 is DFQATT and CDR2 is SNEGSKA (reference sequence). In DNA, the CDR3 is TGCAGTGCTAGTATGGAGAGGAGATATGGCTACACCTTC. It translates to CSASMERRYGYTF.

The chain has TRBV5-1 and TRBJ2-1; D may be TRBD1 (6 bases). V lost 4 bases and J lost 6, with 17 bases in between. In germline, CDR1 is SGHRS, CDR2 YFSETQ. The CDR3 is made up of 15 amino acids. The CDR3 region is CASSMGAPETNEQFF. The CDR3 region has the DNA TGCGCCAGCAGCATGGGGGCCCCAGAAACCAATGAGCAGTTCTTC.

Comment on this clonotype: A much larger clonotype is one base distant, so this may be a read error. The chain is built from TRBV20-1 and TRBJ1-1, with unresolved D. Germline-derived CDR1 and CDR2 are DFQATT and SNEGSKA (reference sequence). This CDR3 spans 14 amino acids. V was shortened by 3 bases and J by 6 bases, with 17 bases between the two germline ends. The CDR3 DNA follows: TGCAGTGCTAGGGGAGGGAGTAGGCAAGCTGAAGCTTTCTTT. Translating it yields CSARGGSRQAEAFF.

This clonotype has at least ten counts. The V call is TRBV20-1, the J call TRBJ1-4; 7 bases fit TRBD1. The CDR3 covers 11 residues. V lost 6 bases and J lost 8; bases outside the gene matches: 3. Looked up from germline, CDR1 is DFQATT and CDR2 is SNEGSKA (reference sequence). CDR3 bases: TGCAGTGCGCTACAGGGGGAAAAACTGTTTTTT. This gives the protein CSALQGEKLFF.

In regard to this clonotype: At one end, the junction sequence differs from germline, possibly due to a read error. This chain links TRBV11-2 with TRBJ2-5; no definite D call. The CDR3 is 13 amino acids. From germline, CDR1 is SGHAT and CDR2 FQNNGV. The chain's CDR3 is CASSLGIKENQYF. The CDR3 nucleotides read TGTGCCAGCAGTTTAGGGATAAAAGAGAATCAGTACTTC. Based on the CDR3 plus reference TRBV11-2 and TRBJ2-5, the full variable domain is EAGVAQSPRYKIIEKRQSVAFWCNPISGHATLYWYQQILGQGPKLLIQFQNNGVVDDSQLPKDRFSAERLKGVDSTLKIQPAKLEDSAVYLCASSLGIKENQYFGPGTRLLVL.

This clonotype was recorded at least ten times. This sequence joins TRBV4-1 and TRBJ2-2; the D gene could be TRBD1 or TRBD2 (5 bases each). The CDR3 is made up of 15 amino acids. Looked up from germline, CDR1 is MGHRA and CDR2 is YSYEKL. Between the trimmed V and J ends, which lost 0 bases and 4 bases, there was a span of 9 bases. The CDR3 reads CASSQEGRTTGELFF. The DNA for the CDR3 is TGCGCCAGCAGCCAAGAGGGACGGACCACCGGGGAGCTGTTTTTT.

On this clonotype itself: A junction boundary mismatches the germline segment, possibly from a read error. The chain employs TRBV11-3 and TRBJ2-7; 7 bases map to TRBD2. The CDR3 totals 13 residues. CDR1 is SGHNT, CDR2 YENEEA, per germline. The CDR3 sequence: CTSSPGGSYEQQF. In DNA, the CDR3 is TGTACCAGCAGCCCCGGGGGGTCCTACGAGCAGCAGTTC.

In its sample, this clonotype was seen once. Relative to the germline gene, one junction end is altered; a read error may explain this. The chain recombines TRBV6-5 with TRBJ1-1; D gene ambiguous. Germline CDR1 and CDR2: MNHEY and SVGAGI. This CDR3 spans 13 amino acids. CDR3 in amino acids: CVSRLAMNTEVFF. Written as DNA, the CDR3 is TGTGTCAGCAGGCTCGCCATGAACACTGAAGTCTTCTTT.

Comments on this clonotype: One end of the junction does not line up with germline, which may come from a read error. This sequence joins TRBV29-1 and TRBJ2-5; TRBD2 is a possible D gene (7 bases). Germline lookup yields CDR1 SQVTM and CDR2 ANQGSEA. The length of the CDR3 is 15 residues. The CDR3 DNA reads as TGCAGCGTTGAAGATTGGGGGGGCCTGGTTGAGATCCAGTACTTC. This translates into CSVEDWGGLVEIQYF.

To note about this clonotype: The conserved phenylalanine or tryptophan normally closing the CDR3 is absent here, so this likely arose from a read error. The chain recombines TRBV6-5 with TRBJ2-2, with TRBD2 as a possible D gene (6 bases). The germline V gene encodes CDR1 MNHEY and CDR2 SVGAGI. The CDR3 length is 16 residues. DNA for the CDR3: TGTGCCAGCAGACCCTGGCGGGGTGATTCTACCGGGAAGCTGTTTGTT. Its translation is CASRPWRGDSTGKLFV.

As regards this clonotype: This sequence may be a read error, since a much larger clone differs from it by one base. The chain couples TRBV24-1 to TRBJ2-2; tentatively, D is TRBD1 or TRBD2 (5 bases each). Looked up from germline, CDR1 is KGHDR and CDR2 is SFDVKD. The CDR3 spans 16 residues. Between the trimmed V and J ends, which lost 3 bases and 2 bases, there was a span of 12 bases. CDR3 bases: TGTGCCACCAGTGATCGAAAAGGGACCAACACCGGGGAGCTGTTTTTT. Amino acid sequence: CATSDRKGTNTGELFF.

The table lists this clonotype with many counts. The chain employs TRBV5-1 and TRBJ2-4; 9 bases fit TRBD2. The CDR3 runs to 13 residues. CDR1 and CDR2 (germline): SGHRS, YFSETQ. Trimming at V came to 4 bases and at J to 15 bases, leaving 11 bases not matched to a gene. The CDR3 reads CASSVESSGSPYF. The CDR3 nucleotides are TGCGCCAGCAGCGTGGAGAGTAGCGGGAGTCCGTACTTC.

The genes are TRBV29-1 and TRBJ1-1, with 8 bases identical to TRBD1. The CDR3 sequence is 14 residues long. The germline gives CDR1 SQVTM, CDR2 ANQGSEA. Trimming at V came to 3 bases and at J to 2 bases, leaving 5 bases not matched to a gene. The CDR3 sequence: CSVEGGQDNTEAFF. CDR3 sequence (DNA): TGCAGCGTTGAGGGGGGACAGGACAACACTGAAGCTTTCTTT.

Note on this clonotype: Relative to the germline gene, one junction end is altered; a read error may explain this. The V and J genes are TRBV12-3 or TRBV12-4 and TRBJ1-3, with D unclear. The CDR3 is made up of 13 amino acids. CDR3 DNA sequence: TGTGCCAACAGTATCGGGGAGGCTGGCACCATATATTTT. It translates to CANSIGEAGTIYF.

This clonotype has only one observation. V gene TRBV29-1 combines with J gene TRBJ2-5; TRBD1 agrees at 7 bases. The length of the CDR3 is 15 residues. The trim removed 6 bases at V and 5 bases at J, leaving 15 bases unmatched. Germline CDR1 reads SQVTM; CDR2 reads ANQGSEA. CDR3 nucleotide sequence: TGCAGCGTGAGGACCGGGATAGGGGGCGGCGAGACCCAGTACTTC. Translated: CSVRTGIGGGETQYF.

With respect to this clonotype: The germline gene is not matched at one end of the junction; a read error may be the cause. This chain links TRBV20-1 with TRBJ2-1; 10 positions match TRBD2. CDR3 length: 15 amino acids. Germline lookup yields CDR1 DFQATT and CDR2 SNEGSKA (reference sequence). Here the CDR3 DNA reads TGCAATGCTAGTATAGGGAGCGGGGGGGCAGAAGAGCAGTTCTTC. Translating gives CNASIGSGGAEEQFF.

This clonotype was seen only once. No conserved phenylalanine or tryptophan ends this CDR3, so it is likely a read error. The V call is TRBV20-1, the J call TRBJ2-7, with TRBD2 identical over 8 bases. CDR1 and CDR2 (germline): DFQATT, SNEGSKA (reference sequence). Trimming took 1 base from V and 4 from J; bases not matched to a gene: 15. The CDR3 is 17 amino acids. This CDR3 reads CSARGAGAGGIGYEQYL. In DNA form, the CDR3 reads TGCAGTGCTAGAGGAGCGGGCGCGGGAGGAATAGGGTACGAGCAGTACTTA.

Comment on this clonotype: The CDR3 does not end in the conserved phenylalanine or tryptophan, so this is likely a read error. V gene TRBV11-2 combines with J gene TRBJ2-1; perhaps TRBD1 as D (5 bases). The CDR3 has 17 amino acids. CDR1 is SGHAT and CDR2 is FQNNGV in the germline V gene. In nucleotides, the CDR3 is TGTGCCAGCAGCTTAGCGACAGCCCAGAGCTCCTGCAATGAGCAGTTCCTC. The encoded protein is CASSLATAQSSCNEQFL.

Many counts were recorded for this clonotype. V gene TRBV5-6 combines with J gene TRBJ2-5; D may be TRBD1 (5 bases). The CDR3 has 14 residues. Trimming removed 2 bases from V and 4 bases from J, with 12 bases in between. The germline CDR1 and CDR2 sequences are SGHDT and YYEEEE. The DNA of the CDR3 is TGTGCCAGCAGCTTACTTTTACAGGTAGAGACCCAGTACTTC. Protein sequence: CASSLLLQVETQYF.

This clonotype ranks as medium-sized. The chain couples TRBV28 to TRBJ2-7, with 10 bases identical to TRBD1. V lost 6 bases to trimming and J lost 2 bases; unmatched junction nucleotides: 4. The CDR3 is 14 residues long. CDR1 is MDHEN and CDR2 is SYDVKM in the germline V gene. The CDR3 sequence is CASRTGTGAYEQYF. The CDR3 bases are TGTGCCAGCAGAACCGGGACAGGGGCCTACGAGCAGTACTTC.

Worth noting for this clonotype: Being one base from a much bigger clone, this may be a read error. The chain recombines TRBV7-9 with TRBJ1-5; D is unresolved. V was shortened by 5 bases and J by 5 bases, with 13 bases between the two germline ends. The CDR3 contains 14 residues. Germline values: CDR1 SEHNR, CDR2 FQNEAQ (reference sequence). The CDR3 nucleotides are TGTGCCAGCAGCAAACATGGTAGAGATCAGCCCCAGCATTTT. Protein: CASSKHGRDQPQHF.